One and the same sample provided the 6 T cell receptor beta chains below, sequenced in a study of CD8 T cells in Susac syndrome. RNA, at about 0.45 to 1 ug, was reverse transcribed with random hexamers. TCRdb reprocessed the immunoSEQ multiplex PCR reads via MiXCR and lists one record per CDR3 protein. The sample shows approximately 160,000 distinct CDR3 sequences, 80% to 95% of them seen only once. Specimen: CD4+ T cells from PBMCs. These receptors were taken from a human donor with multiple sclerosis.

This clonotype is a singleton in its sample. The CDR3 spells CASSPPYSGNTIYF. Here the CDR3 DNA reads TGTGCCAGCTCACCACCCTACTCTGGAAACACCATATATTTT. The J gene is TRBJ1-3, the V gene TRBV18; D gene uncertain. Germline V lookup: CDR1 KGHSH, CDR2 LQKENI. The CDR3 covers 14 residues. Trimming removed 0 bases at V and 0 bases at J, with 3 bases between.

This clonotype was seen only once. The rearrangement links TRBV11-2 to TRBJ1-2, with 8 bases matching TRBD1. Per germline, CDR1 SGHAT and CDR2 FQNNGV. This CDR3 region has 14 residues. V lost 10 bases, J lost 5 bases, and 12 bases stayed unmatched. The DNA of the CDR3 is TGTGCCACCCGAAGGTCAGGGGGCTATTATGGCTACACCTTC. Its translation: CATRRSGGYYGYTF.

The gene calls are TRBV9 and TRBJ2-1, with 7 bases fitting TRBD1. With 4 bases clipped from V and 6 bases from J, the junction kept 16 bases outside the gene matches. The germline V gene encodes CDR1 SGDLS and CDR2 YYNGEE. There are 17 residues in the CDR3. The CDR3 nucleotides read TGTGCCAGCAGCCCTTCCGTGGGACAATGGGACAGCAATGAGCAGTTCTTC. This translates into CASSPSVGQWDSNEQFF.

This rearrangement joins TRBV12-3 or TRBV12-4 to TRBJ1-4; D gene unclear. With 3 bases removed from V and 3 bases from J, the gap between germline ends came to 5 bases. This CDR3 comprises 13 residues. The CDR3 nucleotides read TGTGCCAGCAGTTTTATGGCTAATGAAAAACTGTTTTTT. Its protein is CASSFMANEKLFF.

The gene calls are TRBV20-1 and TRBJ2-7; tentative D call: TRBD2 (7 bases). V lost 4 bases and J 2 bases, leaving 12 bases between the germline ends. The CDR3 sequence is 13 residues long. Germline lookup yields CDR1 DFQATT and CDR2 SNEGSKA (reference sequence). The CDR3 protein is CSAKGGIAYEQYF. The CDR3 DNA follows: TGCAGTGCTAAGGGGGGGATAGCCTACGAGCAGTACTTC.

The rearrangement joins TRBV12-3 or TRBV12-4 to TRBJ2-3; maybe TRBD2 (6 bases). V lost 2 bases and J 8 bases, leaving 11 bases between the germline ends. The CDR3 totals 13 residues. The DNA for the CDR3 is TGTGCCAGCAGTTTAACCCCGGAGGGTACGCAGTATTTT. Protein product: CASSLTPEGTQYF.